The source of this TCR beta chain is a study of blood T cell repertoires in COVID-19 (dated by TCRdb to the early 2020s). Context from the whole study: Collaborator samples came from the United States, Italy and Spain and covered acute and convalescent phases of COVID-19. HLA class I and class II types, where available, came from metadata supplied by the sample provider rather than from assay-based typing. The samples were drawn from the first 160 participants of the ongoing ImmuneRACE study and from some 1,300 subjects provided by 6 global collaborators. The material from the prospective study consisted of cDNA or gDNA derived from T cells, B-cell-depleted T cells, or PBMCs. A freely available public database, intended as a resource for researchers studying the immune response to SARS-CoV-2, is where the repertoires were released. The sample metadata nearly always contained a de-identified subject ID, COVID-19 status, age in years and sex. Subjects who had been exposed to COVID-19, were actively infected with it, or had recovered from it provided the deeply sampled blood TCRbeta repertoires that made up the dataset. Study-wide findings and limitations: Clinical and demographic metadata were provided uncurated, with the amount varying by source and participant.

The immunoSEQ Assay, a bias-controlled multiplex PCR, was used to amplify TCRbeta CDR3 regions from genomic DNA. Per the source publication's procedure: The number of nucleated cells in each sample was estimated from the amplification of reference gene primers within the assay. To quantify the absolute abundance of each unique TCRbeta CDR3 rearrangement, sequence reads were collapsed and filtered. For each sample, productive Simpson clonality was calculated as the square root of Simpson's diversity index over productive rearrangements. TCRdb holds this immuneACCESS table with in-frame rearrangements only. Some clones are missing; in checked studies, unresolved V genes explain under half, and the rest has no known cause. V and J calls and clone size are those listed in that table; D and trimming were worked out from the DNA. This sample gives 4,500 to 5,500 clones in total; roughly 70% of them show up just once. The ten largest clonotypes hold 37% of the sample.

With respect to this clone: No antigen is known for it. Per-base quality was not reported, and no clone a single base away is much larger than it.

Whole blood was collected in K2EDTA tubes by collaborating institutions according to the institutions' own protocols. For TCRbeta analysis, collaborators shipped samples in one of three forms: frozen whole blood, isolated PBMCs, or DNA extracted from either of those sample types. Inclusive of the bounding cysteine and phenylalanine, the CDR3 is 15 residues long. The CDR3 DNA has 45 bases and is translated from base 1. The germline V gene provides CDR1 SGHRS and CDR2 YFSETQ. V lost 4 bases and J lost 0 bases, and the count of bases not matched to a germline gene is 7. The sample consisted of peripheral blood. The sequence was obtained from a human donor in a cohort sampled during active COVID-19. The V and J segments used are TRBV5-1 and TRBJ2-7; a stretch of 7 junction bases matches TRBD2. The CDR3 reads as follows: CASSELATLSYEQYF. The sequence in DNA is TGCGCCAGCAGCGAACTAGCGACCCTCTCCTACGAGCAGTACTTC.